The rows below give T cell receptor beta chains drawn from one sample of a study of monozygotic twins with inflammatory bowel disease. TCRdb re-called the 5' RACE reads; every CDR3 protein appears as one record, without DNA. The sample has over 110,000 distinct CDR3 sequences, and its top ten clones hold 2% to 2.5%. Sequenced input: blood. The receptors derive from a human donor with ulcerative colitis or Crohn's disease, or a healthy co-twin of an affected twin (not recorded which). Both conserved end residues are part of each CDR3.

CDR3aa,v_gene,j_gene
CASSGTVGYGYTF,TRBV6-6,TRBJ1-2
CASSFRARDTGELFF,TRBV5-6,TRBJ2-2
CASSPMGGLNTEAFF,TRBV5-6,TRBJ1-1
CASRSPRGGDYNEQFF,TRBV6-1,TRBJ2-1
CASSASGGADTQYF,TRBV2,TRBJ2-3
CSARHPSGLSTDTQYF,TRBV20-1,TRBJ2-3
CASSMGVGEKLFF,TRBV5-1,TRBJ1-4
CASSTTTTGALTGELFF,TRBV9,TRBJ2-2
CASSLEAGQPEAFF,TRBV5-4,TRBJ1-1
CATQGTLNTGELFF,TRBV24-1,TRBJ2-2
CASTKRGYRTGELFF,TRBV10-2,TRBJ2-2
CAGSGDRQETQYF,TRBV5-4,TRBJ2-5
CASSRPIAYNEQFF,TRBV12-3/TRBV12-4,TRBJ2-1
CASSEAPGIYGYTF,TRBV6-1,TRBJ1-2
CASSYKGYTEAFF,TRBV6-5,TRBJ1-1
CASSSGAGTYNEQFF,TRBV7-6,TRBJ2-1
CASSLTVGTEYEQYF,TRBV7-7,TRBJ2-7
CASSYRQFGYGYTF,TRBV6-2/TRBV6-3,TRBJ1-2
CSARDWARASYEQYF,TRBV20-1,TRBJ2-7
CSSPGGLNTEAFF,TRBV29-1,TRBJ1-1
CASSLPQVYEQYF,TRBV7-2,TRBJ2-7
CASINRGGNTEAFF,TRBV7-2,TRBJ1-1
CAWSVRVLAGGETQYF,TRBV30,TRBJ2-5
CAISALDHEGGYTF,TRBV10-3,TRBJ1-2
CASSSPSGAYNEQFF,TRBV5-1,TRBJ2-1
CASSWPGQGDFFYEQYF,TRBV7-2,TRBJ2-7
CSARGRGMTDTQYF,TRBV20-1,TRBJ2-3
CSARPRQGPSSGANVLTF,TRBV20-1,TRBJ2-6
CASYQRRSNEQFF,TRBV5-4,TRBJ2-1
CSARPGQGRDEKLFF,TRBV20-1,TRBJ1-4
CASSPRDQDLGAFF,TRBV18,TRBJ1-1
CASSLRPSGGQETQYF,TRBV5-1,TRBJ2-5
CASSQFGPRMNTEAFF,TRBV7-3,TRBJ1-1
CAWSVYSGGTEAFF,TRBV30,TRBJ1-1
CSARPTGNYGYTF,TRBV20-1,TRBJ1-2
CASSLGLRTGGTNYGYTF,TRBV5-1,TRBJ1-2
CASSLISGVNEQFF,TRBV27,TRBJ2-1
CASKGTGTNEQFF,TRBV12-3/TRBV12-4,TRBJ2-1
CASSLELVFGVGDTEAFF,TRBV3-1,TRBJ1-1
CASSQSGGTDTQYF,TRBV4-2,TRBJ2-3
CASSQDLQLNTGELFF,TRBV4-3,TRBJ2-2
CASSDGSTGTANTGELFF,TRBV4-3,TRBJ2-2
CASSPRTGRDTEAFF,TRBV18,TRBJ1-1
CSVVQGAYEQYF,TRBV29-1,TRBJ2-7
CASSLSNYWGAGGANVLTF,TRBV27,TRBJ2-6
CASSQDRTGNEKLFF,TRBV4-3,TRBJ1-4
CASSTRGSVNYGYTF,TRBV7-2,TRBJ1-2
CASSLAGGGSRKLFF,TRBV7-2,TRBJ1-4
CASTPGTSEINEQFF,TRBV3-1,TRBJ2-1
CASSYSSDGTEAFF,TRBV6-6,TRBJ1-1
CSARYRREIYEQYF,TRBV20-1,TRBJ2-7
CASSQGEGRSYNQPQHF,TRBV14,TRBJ1-5
CASSFFPATGIYNEQFF,TRBV5-5,TRBJ2-1
CASSQSQGSAKDSPLHF,TRBV4-3,TRBJ1-6
CSVEDRGRTDTQYF,TRBV29-1,TRBJ2-3
CASSPLGGGGSYEQYF,TRBV28,TRBJ2-7
CAISDSQTYEQYF,TRBV10-3,TRBJ2-7
CASSPIRQGASGANVLTF,TRBV19,TRBJ2-6